Listed below are T cell receptor beta chains from one sample, sequenced in a study of CD8 T cells in ankylosing spondylitis. TCRdb used MiXCR to reprocess the 5' RACE reads, holding one entry per CDR3 protein. The repertoire consists of roughly 700,000 distinct CDR3 sequences, with 19% occurring once and the leading ten covering about 19%. Sequences were obtained from blood, either unsorted or a sorted T cell fraction (not recorded which). The receptors shown here come from a male donor with ankylosing spondylitis. CDR3s include the opening cysteine and the closing phenylalanine or tryptophan. A D gene is named only where the DNA matches it firmly. Rows give clone size only sometimes, using once, few, many, or a class for an expanded clone.

TRBJ2-1	TRBV29-1	.	few	CSVEGLRTRMDEQFF	TGCAGCGTTGAAGGCCTACGGACCCGAATGGATGAGCAGTTCTTC
TRBJ2-2	TRBV9	TRBD2	few	CASSSPGTSATGELFF	TGTGCCAGCAGCAGCCCTGGGACTAGCGCCACCGGGGAGCTGTTTTTT
TRBJ2-5	TRBV11-2	.	.	CASLKAGTQETQYF	TGTGCCAGCCTCAAGGCGGGGACCCAAGAGACCCAGTACTTC
TRBJ1-6	TRBV2	TRBD1	many	CASQGATNSPLHF	TGTGCCAGCCAGGGGGCGACGAATTCACCCCTCCACTTT
TRBJ1-4	TRBV18	.	few	CASSGGANEKLFF	TGTGCCAGCTCAGGAGGGGCTAATGAAAAACTGTTTTTT
TRBJ2-3	TRBV6-2/TRBV6-3	.	few	CASSYSGKAQYF	TGTGCCAGCAGTTACTCCGGAAAAGCGCAGTATTTT
TRBJ2-1	TRBV3-1	.	few	CASSPGRGAYNEQFF	TGTGCCAGCAGCCCTGGGAGGGGGGCCTACAATGAGCAGTTCTTC
TRBJ2-3	TRBV12-3/TRBV12-4	.	.	CASSSGTISTDTQYF	TGTGCCAGCAGTTCCGGTACCATTAGCACAGATACGCAGTATTTT
TRBJ2-1	TRBV18	TRBD2	.	CASSPTGLAYNEQFF	TGTGCCAGCTCACCAACGGGACTAGCTTACAATGAGCAGTTCTTC
TRBJ1-1	TRBV29-1	.	.	CSVPRGGNTEAFF	TGCAGCGTTCCTAGAGGAGGGAACACTGAAGCTTTCTTT
TRBJ1-1	TRBV20-1	.	few	CSANRDFDTEAFF	TGCAGTGCTAACAGGGACTTCGACACTGAAGCTTTCTTT
TRBJ1-2	TRBV5-6	.	few	CASSLFADRNYGYTF	TGTGCCAGCAGCCTTTTCGCGGACAGAAACTATGGCTACACCTTC
TRBJ2-2	TRBV27	.	many	CASPPDGNTGELFF	TGTGCCAGCCCGCCCGACGGGAACACCGGGGAGCTGTTTTTT
TRBJ2-1	TRBV20-1	.	few	CSARRDSPYNEQFF	TGCAGTGCTAGGAGGGACTCCCCCTACAATGAGCAGTTCTTC
TRBJ2-7	TRBV4-1	.	.	CASSQDRDEPYEQYF	TGCGCCAGCAGCCAGGACCGGGACGAACCCTACGAGCAGTACTTC
TRBJ2-3	TRBV20-1	TRBD2	many	CSARTSGSGDTQYF	TGCAGTGCCCGGACTAGCGGGAGTGGTGATACGCAGTATTTT
TRBJ1-2	TRBV12-3/TRBV12-4	TRBD1	.	CASNDRAYGYTF	TGTGCCAGCAATGACAGGGCCTATGGCTACACCTTC
TRBJ1-2	TRBV20-1	.	few	CSARAAKNYGYTF	TGCAGTGCTAGAGCCGCCAAGAACTATGGCTACACCTTC
TRBJ2-5	TRBV11-2	.	.	CASSPPDRNQETQYF	TGTGCCAGCAGCCCCCCCGACAGGAACCAAGAGACCCAGTACTTC
TRBJ2-7	TRBV12-3/TRBV12-4	TRBD2	.	CASSLGVGGIYEQYF	TGTGCCAGCAGTTTAGGGGTGGGGGGGATTTACGAGCAGTACTTC
TRBJ2-5	TRBV5-1	TRBD2	few	CASSLGGVAGGDKETQYF	TGCGCCAGCAGCTTGGGCGGAGTAGCGGGGGGTGACAAAGAGACCCAGTACTTC
TRBJ1-2	TRBV5-1	TRBD1	.	CASSFPGQGDNYGYTF	TGCGCCAGCAGCTTTCCCGGACAGGGGGATAACTATGGCTACACCTTC
TRBJ2-3	TRBV24-1	TRBD2	.	CATSDRRAGGRDTQYF	TGTGCCACCAGTGATCGGCGAGCGGGAGGCAGAGATACGCAGTATTTT
TRBJ2-1	TRBV29-1	.	few	CSVMVSSYNEQFF	TGCAGCGTGATGGTAAGCTCCTACAATGAGCAGTTCTTC
TRBJ2-7	TRBV6-2/TRBV6-3	.	few	CASSYPKGVYEQYF	TGTGCCAGCAGTTACCCAAAGGGGGTCTACGAGCAGTACTTC
TRBJ2-3	TRBV9	TRBD2	few	CASSPPAGGGAQDTQYF	TGTGCCAGCAGCCCCCCGGCGGGCGGGGGGGCGCAAGATACGCAGTATTTT
TRBJ2-1	TRBV4-2	TRBD2	few	CASSGRFTWTSGYNEQFF	TGTGCCAGCAGCGGACGCTTTACCTGGACTAGCGGCTACAATGAGCAGTTCTTC
TRBJ2-1	TRBV4-1	.	many	CASSQDPMFRDEQFF	TGCGCCAGCAGCCAAGATCCGATGTTTAGGGATGAGCAGTTCTTC
TRBJ2-1	TRBV4-2	TRBD2	many	CASSQDERESYNEQFF	TGTGCCAGCAGCCAAGATGAGCGGGAATCCTACAATGAGCAGTTCTTC
TRBJ2-7	TRBV5-1	.	.	CASSLQGFYEQYF	TGCGCCAGCAGCCTCCAAGGATTTTACGAGCAGTACTTC
TRBJ2-2	TRBV12-3/TRBV12-4	.	few	CASRSDTETGELFF	TGTGCCAGCAGGTCTGACACAGAGACCGGGGAGCTGTTTTTT
TRBJ2-7	TRBV7-2	TRBD2	few	CASSFPGRELSYEQYF	TGTGCCAGCAGCTTCCCTGGGAGGGAACTATCCTACGAGCAGTACTTC
TRBJ2-3	TRBV12-3/TRBV12-4	.	.	CASSLVDSRTDTQYF	TGTGCCAGCAGTTTAGTCGACAGCCGCACAGATACGCAGTATTTT
TRBJ2-7	TRBV4-3	TRBD1	many	CASSRGQGRYEQYF	TGCGCCAGCAGCCGCGGACAGGGGAGGTACGAGCAGTACTTC
TRBJ2-1	TRBV5-1	.	few	CASSLGAAGNEQFF	TGCGCCAGCAGCTTGGGTGCGGCGGGCAATGAGCAGTTCTTC
TRBJ2-3	TRBV6-2/TRBV6-3	TRBD2	.	CASGRTSGLYTQYF	TGTGCCAGCGGTAGGACTAGCGGCCTCTATACGCAGTATTTT
TRBJ2-3	TRBV3-1	TRBD2	.	CASSQEVAGGAGDTQYF	TGTGCCAGCAGCCAAGAGGTCGCGGGGGGGGCTGGAGATACGCAGTATTTT
TRBJ1-4	TRBV4-3	.	.	CASSQDLGKLFF	TGCGCCAGCAGCCAAGATTTGGGAAAACTGTTTTTT
TRBJ2-7	TRBV9	.	.	CASSGNSSPYEQYF	TGTGCCAGCAGCGGTAATTCGAGCCCCTACGAGCAGTACTTC
TRBJ2-7	TRBV15	.	.	CATSRDGVEQYF	TGTGCCACCAGCAGAGATGGTGTCGAGCAGTACTTC
TRBJ2-2	TRBV29-1	TRBD1	.	CSVRTGLNTGELFF	TGCAGCGTCCGGACAGGGCTAAACACCGGGGAGCTGTTTTTT
TRBJ1-1	TRBV7-9	TRBD1	.	CASNDRAPEAFF	TGTGCCAGCAACGACAGGGCCCCTGAAGCTTTCTTT
TRBJ2-1	TRBV20-1	TRBD2	.	CSATRLAGTYNEQFF	TGCAGTGCTACTCGACTAGCGGGGACCTACAATGAGCAGTTCTTC
TRBJ2-5	TRBV15	TRBD2	few	CATSWGGMETQYF	TGTGCCACCAGCTGGGGAGGGATGGAGACCCAGTACTTC
TRBJ2-3	TRBV4-2	.	.	CASSQAGGLGTDTRYF	TGTGCCAGCAGCCAAGCAGGAGGGCTGGGCACAGATACGCGGTATTTT
TRBJ2-2	TRBV12-3/TRBV12-4	.	many	CASSPGDGELFF	TGTGCCAGCAGCCCAGGGGACGGGGAGCTGTTTTTT